A single sample gave rise to the 25 T cell receptor beta chains below, sequenced in a study of cytomegalovirus exposure and HLA in healthy donors. Clones were read by immunoSEQ multiplex PCR, and TCRdb kept only the in-frame ones, dropping some. In the table there are 110,000 to 150,000 clones, about 94% of which are singletons. What was sequenced was PBMCs. These receptors all stem from a man younger than 35 in good health and CMV-seropositive.

V gene TRBV2 combines with J gene TRBJ2-1, with TRBD2 identical over 9 bases. V trimming: 6 bases; J trimming: 0 bases; junction bases outside the gene matches: 0. The length of the CDR3 is 14 residues. CDR1 and CDR2 (germline): SNHLY, FYNNEI. CDR3 sequence reads: CASRGLASYNEQFF. The DNA for the CDR3 is TGTGCCAGCAGGGGACTAGCCTCCTACAATGAGCAGTTCTTC.

This clone was seen once. The genes are TRBV7-6 and TRBJ2-7; TRBD1 aligns across 8 bases. Germline V lookup: CDR1 SGHVS, CDR2 FNYEAQ. V dropped 5 bases and J dropped 4; count of bases not matched to a gene: 10. This CDR3 spans 15 amino acids. CDR3 bases: TGTGCCAGCAGCCTTCGACAGGGGTTAGGGTACGAGCAGTACTTC. Protein sequence: CASSLRQGLGYEQYF.

The V call is TRBV15, the J call TRBJ1-5; D gene uncertain. This CDR3 comprises 15 residues. The V end lost 2 bases, the J end lost 7 bases, and 15 bases lay between the germline ends. The germline gives CDR1 LNHNV, CDR2 YYDKDF (reference sequence). The CDR3 DNA reads as TGTGCCACCAGCAGATCGTTGGGTGGGAGACAGCCCCAGCATTTT. Its protein is CATSRSLGGRQPQHF.

The rearrangement joins TRBV6-1 to TRBJ1-3, with 7 bases aligning to TRBD1. The J segment lost 4 bases and the V segment lost 2 bases, leaving 5 bases of the junction unmatched. The germline V gene encodes CDR1 MNHNS and CDR2 SASEGT. This CDR3 comprises 15 residues. In DNA form, the CDR3 reads TGTGCCAGCAGTGAAAGACGACAGGGAGGAAACACCATATATTTT. It is translated as CASSERRQGGNTIYF.

This clone was seen only a few times. V is TRBV5-1 and J is TRBJ2-1; a possible D gene is TRBD2 (6 bases). Trimming left V 0 bases short and J 12 bases short, with 16 bases between. The germline CDR1 and CDR2 sequences are SGHRS and YFSETQ. This CDR3 has 14 residues. The CDR3 loop is CASSLDRPPAGQFF. CDR3 DNA: TGCGCCAGCAGCTTGGATCGACCCCCAGCGGGGCAGTTCTTC.

This chain connects TRBV7-9 to TRBJ2-2; D is unresolved. Germline V gene data show CDR1 as SEHNR and CDR2 as FQNEAQ (reference sequence). Trimming took off 8 bases at V and 6 bases at J, with 7 bases between the two ends. The CDR3 is 11 amino acids. The CDR3 is CASGQPGELFF. The CDR3 coding sequence is TGTGCCAGCGGCCAACCCGGGGAGCTGTTTTTT.

The chain links TRBV28 to TRBJ2-2; 12 bases match TRBD1. Germline values: CDR1 MDHEN, CDR2 SYDVKM. V lost 7 bases and J lost 13; bases outside the gene matches: 13. This CDR3 region has 15 residues. In DNA form, the CDR3 reads TGTGCCAGCACCCCCCCGGGACAGGGGGCCGTAGGGCTGTTTTTT. The encoded protein is CASTPPGQGAVGLFF. The whole variable domain, remainder taken from reference TRBV28 and TRBJ2-2, is DVKVTQSSRYLVKRTGEKVFLECVQDMDHENMFWYRQDPGLGLRLIYFSYDVKMKEKGDIPEGYSVSREKKERFSLILESASTNQTSMYLCASTPPGQGAVGLFFGEGSRLTVL.

This clone was seen only a few times. The DNA of the CDR3 is TGCGCCAGCAGCTGGCGGGGGACTAGGCAAGAGACCCAGTACTTC. It is translated as CASSWRGTRQETQYF. This chain uses TRBV5-1 with TRBJ2-5; 8 bases match TRBD2. This CDR3 comprises 15 residues. Germline lookup yields CDR1 SGHRS and CDR2 YFSETQ. V shed 3 bases and J 2 bases; nucleotides not matched to a gene: 6.

The CDR3 nucleotides read TGTGCCAGCAGCTCGTCCGGGACTAGCGGAATCTACCAAAGAGAGACCCAGTACTTC. It yields the protein CASSSSGTSGIYQRETQYF. This sequence joins TRBV7-8 and TRBJ2-5; 11 positions match TRBD2. This CDR3 contains 19 residues. Germline V CDR1 and CDR2: SGHVS, FQNEAQ. Trimming at V came to 4 bases and at J to 4 bases, leaving 17 bases not matched to a gene.

This clone was seen once. The chain uses TRBV7-2 and TRBJ2-5; D is unresolved. Trimming removed 6 bases from V and 0 bases from J, with 5 bases in between. Germline lookup yields CDR1 SGHTA and CDR2 FQGNSA. The CDR3 is made up of 12 amino acids. The CDR3 loop reads CASSRYQETQYF. CDR3 DNA: TGTGCCAGCAGTCGGTACCAAGAGACCCAGTACTTC.

The rearrangement links TRBV2 to TRBJ1-4; tentatively, D is TRBD1 (6 bases). The V gene lost 6 bases and the J gene lost 0 bases, with 8 bases spanning the gap. CDR1 is SNHLY, CDR2 FYNNEI, per germline. The CDR3 spans 14 residues. The CDR3 sequence: CASRPGATNEKLFF. In nucleotides, the CDR3 is TGTGCCAGCAGACCAGGGGCAACTAATGAAAAACTGTTTTTT. The complete variable domain, with remaining parts taken from reference TRBV2 and TRBJ1-4, reads EPEVTQTPSHQVTQMGQEVILRCVPISNHLYFYWYRQILGQKVEFLVSFYNNEISEKSEIFDDQFSVERPDGSNFTLKIRSTKLEDSAMYFCASRPGATNEKLFFGSGTQLSVL.

V usage is TRBV7-3 and J usage is TRBJ2-2; the D gene is possibly TRBD2 (6 bases). The germline V and J ends were trimmed by 2 bases and 6 bases, with 7 bases remaining between them. The CDR3 has 13 residues. Germline loops: CDR1 SGHTA, CDR2 FQGTGA. The CDR3 DNA sequence: TGTGCCAGCAGCTTACGGGGGTCCGGGGAGCTGTTTTTT. Its translation is CASSLRGSGELFF. Using reference TRBV7-3 and TRBJ2-2 for the parts outside the CDR3, the full variable domain is GAGVSQTPSNKVTEKGKYVELRCDPISGHTALYWYRQSLGQGPEFLIYFQGTGAADDSGLPNDRFFAVRPEGSVSTLKIQRTERGDSAVYLCASSLRGSGELFFGEGSRLTVL.

This chain joins TRBV7-9 and TRBJ1-2, with D unclear. The CDR3 totals 13 residues. Trimming took off 6 bases at V and 3 bases at J, with 11 bases between the two ends. Germline V lookup: CDR1 SEHNR, CDR2 FQNEAQ (reference sequence). The CDR3 loop is CASSFEGHYGYTF. The CDR3 DNA is TGTGCCAGCAGTTTTGAGGGCCACTATGGCTACACCTTC.

The chain combines TRBV10-3 with TRBJ2-1; 7 bases line up with TRBD1. V gave up 2 bases and J gave up 8 bases; unmatched junction bases: 6. Germline-derived CDR1 and CDR2 are ENHRY and SYGVKD. CDR3 length: 14 amino acids. The CDR3 DNA follows: TGTGCCATCAGTGAGAAACAGGGGTCCGATGAGCAGTTCTTC. Its translation: CAISEKQGSDEQFF.

The rearrangement joins TRBV10-3 to TRBJ2-1; a weak D match, TRBD2 (6 bases). Trimming stripped 4 bases from V and 0 bases from J, with 10 bases between. The CDR3 runs to 15 residues. From germline, CDR1 is ENHRY and CDR2 SYGVKD. For the CDR3, the DNA is TGTGCCATCAGTGGGGTCGGGAGCTCCTACAATGAGCAGTTCTTC. Amino acid sequence: CAISGVGSSYNEQFF.

This sequence joins TRBV7-9 and TRBJ2-1; 11 nucleotides agree with TRBD2. The CDR3 is 18 residues long. Germline trimming cut 2 bases from V and 4 bases from J; bases unmatched to any gene: 10. Germline V CDR1 and CDR2: SEHNR, FQNEAQ (reference sequence). The CDR3 is CASSLPQDTSGGYNEQFF. The CDR3 nucleotides read TGTGCCAGCAGCTTACCACAGGACACTAGCGGGGGATACAATGAGCAGTTCTTC.

V usage is TRBV5-1 and J usage is TRBJ2-2; 9 positions agree with TRBD1. This CDR3 is built from 18 residues. V was clipped by 7 bases and J by 5 bases; unmatched bases: 18. Germline V gene data show CDR1 as SGHRS and CDR2 as YFSETQ. Written as DNA, the CDR3 is TGCGCCAGCGCCGGGACAGGGCTCCTGGAAAGGGAGACCGGGGAGCTGTTTTTT. It is translated as CASAGTGLLERETGELFF.

The genes are TRBV4-1 and TRBJ2-3; D may be TRBD2 (5 bases). CDR1 and CDR2 (germline): MGHRA, YSYEKL. V lost 1 base, J lost 2 bases, and 10 bases lay in between. This CDR3 is 15 amino acids long. DNA for the CDR3: TGCGCCAGCAGCCAAGGAGGGTCCCACACAGATACGCAGTATTTT. It encodes CASSQGGSHTDTQYF.

This clone was observed a single time. The rearrangement links TRBV5-1 to TRBJ2-7; possible D gene TRBD2, 5 bases. The CDR3 spans 15 residues. Per the germline V gene, CDR1 is SGHRS and CDR2 is YFSETQ. The ends were cut back, 0 bases at V and 2 bases at J, with 12 bases in the middle. The CDR3 nucleotides read TGCGCCAGCAGCTTGGTCCCAGCGGCCACCTACGAGCAGTACTTC. This encodes CASSLVPAATYEQYF.

The J gene is TRBJ1-2, the V gene TRBV2, with D maybe TRBD1 (6 bases). With 2 bases removed from V and 0 bases from J, the gap between germline ends came to 10 bases. Germline CDR1 and CDR2: SNHLY and FYNNEI. The CDR3 runs to 15 residues. As DNA, the CDR3 is TGTGCCAGCAGTGAAAGGACAGCTACTAACTATGGCTACACCTTC. Translation: CASSERTATNYGYTF.

CDR3 bases: TGTGCCAGCAGCGGGACCGGGACTAGTTTCGAGACCCAGTACTTC. This codes for CASSGTGTSFETQYF. The gene calls are TRBV2 and TRBJ2-5, with 8 bases aligning to TRBD2. Germline loops: CDR1 SNHLY, CDR2 FYNNEI. The CDR3 covers 15 residues. After removal of 6 bases from V and 5 bases from J, the junction contained 11 bases not matched to a gene.

This clone was seen just once. The chain recombines TRBV19 with TRBJ2-7; a weak D match, TRBD1 (5 bases). The germline V gene has CDR1 LNHDA and CDR2 SQIVND (reference sequence). The CDR3 loop spans 13 amino acids. V was pared by 2 bases and J by 4 bases, with 9 bases between. The CDR3 coding sequence is TGTGCCAGTAGTATATCGACAGCTTACGAGCAGTACTTC. Its protein product is CASSISTAYEQYF.

The chain joins TRBV6-1 to TRBJ2-1, with TRBD2 identical over 16 bases. The CDR3 totals 17 residues. V gave up 2 bases and J gave up 7 bases; unmatched junction bases: 5. CDR1 and CDR2 (germline): MNHNS, SASEGT. The CDR3: CASSELGTSGRANEQFF. Written as DNA, the CDR3 is TGTGCCAGCAGTGAATTAGGGACTAGCGGGAGGGCGAATGAGCAGTTCTTC.

The gene calls are TRBV5-1 and TRBJ2-2; D uncertain. The germline V gene encodes CDR1 SGHRS and CDR2 YFSETQ. The CDR3 sequence is 16 residues long. V lost 0 bases and J lost 0, with 9 bases in between. Here the CDR3 DNA reads TGCGCCAGCAGCTTGGGGGCAGCAGCGAACACCGGGGAGCTGTTTTTT. Translation gives CASSLGAAANTGELFF.

The chain couples TRBV13 to TRBJ1-3, with no clear D. V lost 2 bases, J lost 2 bases, and 13 bases lay in between. This CDR3 is 16 amino acids long. Germline V gene lookup returns CDR1 PRHDT and CDR2 FYEKMQ (reference sequence). CDR3 sequence: CASSLLGGLPGNTIYF. DNA for the CDR3: TGTGCCAGCAGCTTATTAGGAGGGCTGCCTGGAAACACCATATATTTT.